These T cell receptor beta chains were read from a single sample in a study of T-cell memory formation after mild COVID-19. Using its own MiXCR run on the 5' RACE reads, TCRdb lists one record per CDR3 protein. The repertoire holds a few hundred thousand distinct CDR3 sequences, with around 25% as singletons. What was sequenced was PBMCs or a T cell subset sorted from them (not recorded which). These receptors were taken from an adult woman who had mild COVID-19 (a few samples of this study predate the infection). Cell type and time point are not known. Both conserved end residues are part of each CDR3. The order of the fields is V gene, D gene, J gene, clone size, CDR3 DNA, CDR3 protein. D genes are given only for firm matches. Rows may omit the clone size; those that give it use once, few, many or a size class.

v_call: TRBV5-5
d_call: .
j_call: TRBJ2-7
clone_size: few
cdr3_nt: TGTGCCAGCAGCTTGGATGGGTTCAGGAACGAGCAGTACTTC
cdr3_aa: CASSLDGFRNEQYF

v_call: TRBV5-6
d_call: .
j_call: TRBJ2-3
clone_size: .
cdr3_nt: TGTGCCAGCAGCCCGTTGACGGGAGATACGCAGTATTTT
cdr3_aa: CASSPLTGDTQYF

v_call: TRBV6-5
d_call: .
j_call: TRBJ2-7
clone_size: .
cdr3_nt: TGTGCCAGCAGTTACTTAAGAAGACAAGGCTACGAGCAGTACTTC
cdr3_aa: CASSYLRRQGYEQYF

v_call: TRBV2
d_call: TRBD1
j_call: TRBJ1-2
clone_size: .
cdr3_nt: TGTGCCAGCAGTGTCCTCCTCGGACAGGGCGCCTATGGCTACACCTTC
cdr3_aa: CASSVLLGQGAYGYTF

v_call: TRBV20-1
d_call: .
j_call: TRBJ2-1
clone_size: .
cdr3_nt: TGCAGTGACATGGCACCATGGGGGTACAATGAGCAGTTCTTC
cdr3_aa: CSDMAPWGYNEQFF

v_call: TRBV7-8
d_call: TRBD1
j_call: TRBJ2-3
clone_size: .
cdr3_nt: TGTGCCAGCAGCTTAGCCGCCAGGGGGAACACAGATACGCAGTATTTT
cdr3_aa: CASSLAARGNTDTQYF

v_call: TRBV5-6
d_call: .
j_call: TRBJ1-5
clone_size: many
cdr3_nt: TGTGCCAGCAGCTTGCAGGGTATCAATCAGCCCCAGCATTTT
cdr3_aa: CASSLQGINQPQHF

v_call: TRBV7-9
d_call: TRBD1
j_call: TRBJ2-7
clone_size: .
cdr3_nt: TGTGCCAGCAGCCCTGGGACAGGCGTTTACTACGAGCAGTACTTC
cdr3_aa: CASSPGTGVYYEQYF

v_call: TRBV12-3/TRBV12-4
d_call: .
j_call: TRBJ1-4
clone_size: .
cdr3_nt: TGTGCCAGCAGTCCCGGACGGGCAACTAATGAAAAACTGTTTTTT
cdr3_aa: CASSPGRATNEKLFF

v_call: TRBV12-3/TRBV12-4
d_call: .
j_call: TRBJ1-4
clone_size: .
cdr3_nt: TGTGCCAGCAGTTACGGGGGGGAAAAACTGTTTTTT
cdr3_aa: CASSYGGEKLFF

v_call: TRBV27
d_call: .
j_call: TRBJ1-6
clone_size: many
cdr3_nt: TGTGCCAGCAGTTCTCGGACAGCGGCTAATTCACCCCTCCACTTT
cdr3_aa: CASSSRTAANSPLHF